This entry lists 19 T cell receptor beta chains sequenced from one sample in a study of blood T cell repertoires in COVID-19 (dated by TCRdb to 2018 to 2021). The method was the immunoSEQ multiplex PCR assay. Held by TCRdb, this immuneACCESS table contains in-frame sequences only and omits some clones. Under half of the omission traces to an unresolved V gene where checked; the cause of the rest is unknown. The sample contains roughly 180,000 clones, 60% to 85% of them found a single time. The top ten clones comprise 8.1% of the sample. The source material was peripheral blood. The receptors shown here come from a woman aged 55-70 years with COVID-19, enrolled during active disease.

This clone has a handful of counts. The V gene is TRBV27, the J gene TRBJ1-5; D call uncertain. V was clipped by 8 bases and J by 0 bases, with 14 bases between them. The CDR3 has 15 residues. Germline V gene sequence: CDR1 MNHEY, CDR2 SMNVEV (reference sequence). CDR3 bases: TGTGCCAGCTCCTCAGCGGGATATAGCAATCAGCCCCAGCATTTT. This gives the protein CASSSAGYSNQPQHF.

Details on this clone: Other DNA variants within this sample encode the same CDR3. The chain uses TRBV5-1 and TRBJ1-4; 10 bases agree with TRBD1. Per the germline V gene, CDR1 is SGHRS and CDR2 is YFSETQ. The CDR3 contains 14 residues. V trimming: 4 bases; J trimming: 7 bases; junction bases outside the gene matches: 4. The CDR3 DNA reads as TGCGCCAGCAGCCGACAGGGGGCAGGTGAAAAACTGTTTTTT. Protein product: CASSRQGAGEKLFF. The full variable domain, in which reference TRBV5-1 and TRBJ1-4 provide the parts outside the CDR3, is KAGVTQTPRYLIKTRGQQVTLSCSPISGHRSVSWYQQTPGQGLQFLFEYFSETQRNKGNFPGRFSGRQFSNSRSEMNVSTLELGDSALYLCASSRQGAGEKLFFGSGTQLSVL.

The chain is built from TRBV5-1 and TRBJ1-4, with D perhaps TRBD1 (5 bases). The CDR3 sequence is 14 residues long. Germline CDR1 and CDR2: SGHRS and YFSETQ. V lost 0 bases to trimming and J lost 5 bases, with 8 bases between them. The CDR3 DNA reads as TGCGCCAGCAGCTTGGCAGGGTTCAATGAAAAACTGTTTTTT. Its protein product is CASSLAGFNEKLFF.

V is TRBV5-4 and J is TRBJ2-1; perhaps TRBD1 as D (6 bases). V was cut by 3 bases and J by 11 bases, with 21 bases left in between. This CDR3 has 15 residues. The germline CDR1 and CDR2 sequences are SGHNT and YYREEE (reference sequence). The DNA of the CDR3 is TGTGCCAGCAGCTCCACAGGGTTTGTGGGGATGAAGCAGTTCTTC. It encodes CASSSTGFVGMKQFF.

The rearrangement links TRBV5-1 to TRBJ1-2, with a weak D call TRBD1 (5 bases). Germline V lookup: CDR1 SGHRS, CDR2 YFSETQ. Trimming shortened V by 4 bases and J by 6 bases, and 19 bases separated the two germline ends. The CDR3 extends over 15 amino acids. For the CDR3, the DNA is TGCGCCAGCAGCCTGGGGACCCAGCAGGACAATGGCTACACCTTC. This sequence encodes CASSLGTQQDNGYTF.

The CDR3 region is CASSLGLPTDTQYF. DNA of the CDR3: TGTGCCAGCAGCTTGGGGCTACCCACAGATACGCAGTATTTT. V gene TRBV7-3 combines with J gene TRBJ2-3; a possible D gene is TRBD1 (5 bases). The CDR3 is made up of 14 amino acids. Germline lookup yields CDR1 SGHTA and CDR2 FQGTGA. The V gene lost 3 bases and the J gene lost 2 bases, with 9 bases spanning the gap.

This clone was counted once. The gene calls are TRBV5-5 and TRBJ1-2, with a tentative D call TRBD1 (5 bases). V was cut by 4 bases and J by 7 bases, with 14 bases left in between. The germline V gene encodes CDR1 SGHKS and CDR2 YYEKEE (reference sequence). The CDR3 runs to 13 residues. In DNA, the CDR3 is TGTGCCAGCAGCCAAGGGGCCGCCGGTGGCTACACCTTC. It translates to CASSQGAAGGYTF.

Written as DNA, the CDR3 is TGTGCCACAAATACAGGATTTGGAAATCAGCCCCAGCATTTT. This sequence encodes CATNTGFGNQPQHF. The chain links TRBV6-5 to TRBJ1-5; D perhaps matches TRBD1 (5 bases). This CDR3 contains 14 residues. Trimming left V 10 bases short and J 4 bases short, with 17 bases between. Germline values: CDR1 MNHEY, CDR2 SVGAGI.

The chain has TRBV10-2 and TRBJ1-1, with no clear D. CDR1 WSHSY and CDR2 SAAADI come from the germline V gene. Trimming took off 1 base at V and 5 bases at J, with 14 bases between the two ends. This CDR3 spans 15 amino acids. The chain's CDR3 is CASSEFGGRSTEAFF. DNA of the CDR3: TGCGCCAGCAGTGAGTTTGGAGGGAGGAGTACTGAAGCTTTCTTT.

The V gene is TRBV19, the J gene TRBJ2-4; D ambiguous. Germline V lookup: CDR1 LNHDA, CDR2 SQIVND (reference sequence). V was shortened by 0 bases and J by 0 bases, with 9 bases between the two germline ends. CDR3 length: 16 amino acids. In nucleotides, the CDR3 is TGTGCCAGTAGTATAGAAAGAGCGATAGCCAAAAACATTCAGTACTTC. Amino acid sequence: CASSIERAIAKNIQYF.

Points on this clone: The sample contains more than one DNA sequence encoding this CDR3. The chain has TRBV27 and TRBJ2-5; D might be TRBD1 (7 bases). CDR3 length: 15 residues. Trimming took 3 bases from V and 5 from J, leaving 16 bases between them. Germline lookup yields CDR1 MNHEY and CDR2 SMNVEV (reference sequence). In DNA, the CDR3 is TGTGCCAGCAGTTTGTCTTCAGGGGGGCTTGAGACCCAGTACTTC. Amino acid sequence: CASSLSSGGLETQYF.

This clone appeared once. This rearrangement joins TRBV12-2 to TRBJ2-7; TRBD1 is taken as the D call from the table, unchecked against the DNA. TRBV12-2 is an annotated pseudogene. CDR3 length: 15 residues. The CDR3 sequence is CASRLGHREYYEQYF. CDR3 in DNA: TGTGCAAGTCGCTTAGGTCACAGGGAATACTACGAGCAGTACTTC.

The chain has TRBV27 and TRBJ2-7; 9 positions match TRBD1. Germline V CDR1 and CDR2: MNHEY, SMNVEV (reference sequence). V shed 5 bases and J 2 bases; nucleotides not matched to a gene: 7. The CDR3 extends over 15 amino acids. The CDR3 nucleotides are TGTGCCAGCAGTCCCCACCGGGACAGGGCCTACGAGCAGTACGTC. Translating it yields CASSPHRDRAYEQYV.

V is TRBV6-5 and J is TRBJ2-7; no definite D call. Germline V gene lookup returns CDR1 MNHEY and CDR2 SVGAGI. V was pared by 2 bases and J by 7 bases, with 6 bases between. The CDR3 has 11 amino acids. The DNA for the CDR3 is TGTGCCAGCAGTTACGGGCCTGAGCAGTACTTC. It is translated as CASSYGPEQYF.

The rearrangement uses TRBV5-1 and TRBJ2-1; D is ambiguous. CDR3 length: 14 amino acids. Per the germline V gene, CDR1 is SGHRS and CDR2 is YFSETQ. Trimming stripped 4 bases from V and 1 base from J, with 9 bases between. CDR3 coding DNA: TGCGCCAGCAGCCTCAGGTTATCCTACAATGAGCAGTTCTTC. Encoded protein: CASSLRLSYNEQFF.

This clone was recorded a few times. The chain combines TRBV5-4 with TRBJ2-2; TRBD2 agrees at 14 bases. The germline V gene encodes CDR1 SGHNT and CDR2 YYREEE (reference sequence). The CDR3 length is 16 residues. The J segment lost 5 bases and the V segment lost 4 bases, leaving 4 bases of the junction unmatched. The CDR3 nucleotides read TGTGCCAGCAGCAAGGGACTAGCGGGGGATACCGGGGAGCTGTTTTTT. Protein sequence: CASSKGLAGDTGELFF. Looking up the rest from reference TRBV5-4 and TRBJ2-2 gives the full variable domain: ETGVTQSPTHLIKTRGQQVTLRCSSQSGHNTVSWYQQALGQGPQFIFQYYREEENGRGNFPPRFSGLQFPNYSSELNVNALELDDSALYLCASSKGLAGDTGELFFGEGSRLTVL.

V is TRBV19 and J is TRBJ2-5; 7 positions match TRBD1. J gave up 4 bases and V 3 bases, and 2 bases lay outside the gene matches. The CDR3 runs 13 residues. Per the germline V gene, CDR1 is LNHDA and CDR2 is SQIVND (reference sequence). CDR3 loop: CASSIRTGETQYF. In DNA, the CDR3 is TGTGCCAGTAGTATCAGGACAGGAGAGACCCAGTACTTC.

The chain's CDR3 is CTSRELAGADTQYF. The CDR3 region has the DNA TGCACCAGCAGGGAACTAGCGGGCGCAGATACGCAGTATTTT. The rearrangement joins TRBV1 to TRBJ2-3; TRBD2 reflects the table's D call only, with no check against the DNA. TRBV1 is annotated as a pseudogene. The CDR3 is 14 amino acids.

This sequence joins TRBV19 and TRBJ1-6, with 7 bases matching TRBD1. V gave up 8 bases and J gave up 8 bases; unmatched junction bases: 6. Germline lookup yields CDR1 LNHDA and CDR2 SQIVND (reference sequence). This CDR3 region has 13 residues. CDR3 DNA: TGTGCCAGTGCTAGACAGGGTGATTCACCCCTCCACTTT. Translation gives CASARQGDSPLHF.